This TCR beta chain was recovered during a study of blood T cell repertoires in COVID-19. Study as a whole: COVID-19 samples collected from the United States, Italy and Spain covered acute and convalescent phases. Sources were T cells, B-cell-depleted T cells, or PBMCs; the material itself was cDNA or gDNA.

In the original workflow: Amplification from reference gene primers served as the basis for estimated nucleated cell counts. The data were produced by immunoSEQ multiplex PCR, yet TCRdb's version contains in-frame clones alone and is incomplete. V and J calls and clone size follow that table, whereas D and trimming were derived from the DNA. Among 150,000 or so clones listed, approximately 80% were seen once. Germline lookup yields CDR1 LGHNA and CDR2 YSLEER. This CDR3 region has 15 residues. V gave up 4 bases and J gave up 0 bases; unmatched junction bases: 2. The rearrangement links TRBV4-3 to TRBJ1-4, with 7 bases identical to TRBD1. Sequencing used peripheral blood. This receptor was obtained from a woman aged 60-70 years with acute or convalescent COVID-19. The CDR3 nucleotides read TGCGCCAGCAGCCTACAGGGGCCAACTAATGAAAAACTGTTTTTT. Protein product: CASSLQGPTNEKLFF.